This TCR beta chain comes out of a study of blood T cells in healthy people across ages. This clonotype was counted only a few times. Germline CDR1 DFQATT, CDR2 SNEGSKA (reference sequence). CDR3 length: 17 residues. The ends lost 0 bases at V and 4 bases at J; junction bases unmatched: 10. For the second PCR, which ran for about 6 to 11 cycles, a sample-barcoded 5' primer and a J-beta primer mix were used. MiXCR was run by TCRdb on the 5' RACE reads, yielding one entry per CDR3 protein. The table records some 1 million distinct CDR3 sequences, around 45% of them present only once. This chain joins TRBV20-1 and TRBJ1-1, with 11 bases aligning to TRBD1. The TCR sequence derives from an older woman in good health. What was sequenced was blood. CDR3 nucleotide sequence: TGCAGTGCTAGAGATGGCCCCGGACAGGGGGCGGGCACTGAAGCTTTCTTT. This codes for CSARDGPGQGAGTEAFF.